One sample yielded the 3 T cell receptor beta chains listed below, sequenced in a study of preoperative IRX-2 immunotherapy in early breast cancer. Indicated treatment: preoperative locoregional IRX-2 cytokine immunotherapy. Data came from immunoSEQ multiplex PCR; TCRdb stores just in-frame clones and leaves some out. This table has some 99,000 clones, roughly 89% appearing once. Source: tumor tissue, taken after IRX-2 immunotherapy. The receptor set was obtained from a human donor with breast cancer.

The V and J genes are TRBV23-1 and TRBJ1-6, with D possibly being TRBD1 (5 bases). TRBV23-1 is an open reading frame whose function is uncertain. The V end lost 6 bases, the J end lost 0 bases, and 9 bases lay between the germline ends. The CDR3 extends over 15 amino acids. As DNA, the CDR3 is TGCGCCAGCAGCGGGGGGAGCTCCTATAATTCACCCCTCCACTTT. It yields the protein CASSGGSSYNSPLHF.

V gene TRBV28 combines with J gene TRBJ2-2; 10 nucleotides line up with TRBD1. With 10 bases clipped from V and 5 bases from J, the junction kept 10 bases outside the gene matches. This CDR3 spans 15 amino acids. Germline V gives CDR1 MDHEN, CDR2 SYDVKM. This CDR3 is CATLTWDRGTGELFF. In DNA form, the CDR3 reads TGTGCCACCCTTACCTGGGACAGGGGTACCGGGGAGCTGTTTTTT.

The chain has TRBV19 and TRBJ2-1, with D unresolved. Trimming stripped 3 bases from V and 9 bases from J, with 6 bases between. CDR3 length equals 11 residues. Germline-derived CDR1 and CDR2 are LNHDA and SQIVND (reference sequence). CDR3 residues: CASSMASEQFF. The CDR3 nucleotides read TGTGCCAGTAGTATGGCTTCTGAGCAGTTCTTC.